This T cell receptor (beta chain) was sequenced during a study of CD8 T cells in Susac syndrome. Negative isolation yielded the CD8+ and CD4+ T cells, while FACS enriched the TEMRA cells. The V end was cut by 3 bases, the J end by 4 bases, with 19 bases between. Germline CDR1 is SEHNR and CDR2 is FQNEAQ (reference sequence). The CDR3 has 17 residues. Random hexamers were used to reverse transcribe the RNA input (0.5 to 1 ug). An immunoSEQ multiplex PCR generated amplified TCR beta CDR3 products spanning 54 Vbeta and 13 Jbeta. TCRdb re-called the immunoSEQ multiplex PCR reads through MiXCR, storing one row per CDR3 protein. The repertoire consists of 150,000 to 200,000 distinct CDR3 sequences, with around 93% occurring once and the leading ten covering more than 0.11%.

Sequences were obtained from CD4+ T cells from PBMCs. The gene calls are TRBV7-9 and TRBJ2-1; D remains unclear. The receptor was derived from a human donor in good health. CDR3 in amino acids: CASSFPVAASAYNEQFF. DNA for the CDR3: TGTGCCAGCAGCTTCCCGGTGGCCGCCTCAGCTTACAATGAGCAGTTCTTC.